This T cell receptor (beta chain) was sequenced for a study of metastatic and nonmetastatic thyroid tumors. About the study: Malignant and benign thyroid patients had repertoires compared in peripheral blood and tumor or nodule tissue. Study-wide findings and caveats: Reports indicated that malignant thyroid tumors showed significantly higher TCR beta diversity than benign nodules did, in blood and tumor.

In the study's own analysis: CDR3 was compared across clinicopathological groups, and the resulting differences were used to build a distant-metastasis classifier for papillary thyroid cancer. With MiXCR, TCRdb reprocessed the PCR reads. The V and J calls shown here were made by TCRdb, not taken from the authors' results. The sample contains roughly 21,000 clones, roughly 24% of which appear only once. The CDR3 sequence is 17 residues long. Germline CDR1 DFQATT, CDR2 SNEGSKA (reference sequence). V trimming: 2 bases; J trimming: 6 bases; junction bases outside the gene matches: 18. In its sample, this clone was seen many times. Antigen: not known. Until they underwent thyroid surgery, no patient had received any treatment.

The receptor was derived from a female donor with papillary thyroid cancer or a benign thyroid nodule (not recorded which). Some clones in this sample may be carry-over from other donors' samples. The chain couples TRBV20-1 to TRBJ2-7, with 8 bases aligning to TRBD2. The sample was blood. The CDR3 loop reads CSARYLGHLALAGEQYF. Written as DNA, the CDR3 is TGCAGTGCTAGATATCTGGGCCACCTGGCTCTAGCGGGCGAGCAGTACTTC.